Listed below are T cell receptor beta chains from one sample, sequenced in a study of cytomegalovirus exposure and HLA in healthy donors. Assay used: immunoSEQ multiplex PCR; TCRdb lists only in-frame clones, some missing. This table lists 65,000 to 90,000 clones. Sample: PBMCs. These receptors all stem from a man between 35 and 55 years old in good health and CMV-seronegative. The CDR3 runs from the conserved cysteine through the conserved F or W. The order of the fields is V gene, D gene, J gene, clone size, CDR3 DNA, CDR3 protein. D genes are given only for firm matches. Size tells how often a clone was seen (once, few, many) or the class of an expanded clone, and some rows leave it out.

v_gene: TRBV11-2; d_gene: .; j_gene: TRBJ1-6; abundance: .; CDR3nt: TGTGCCAGCAGCTTATTAAACAGTAATTCACCCCTCCACTTT; CDR3aa: CASSLLNSNSPLHF
v_gene: TRBV5-4; d_gene: .; j_gene: TRBJ2-5; abundance: .; CDR3nt: TGTGCCAGCAGCTCGACCCTAGTTAGGACACGGTGGGAAGAGACCCAGTACTTC; CDR3aa: CASSSTLVRTRWEETQYF
v_gene: TRBV27; d_gene: .; j_gene: TRBJ1-5; abundance: .; CDR3nt: TGTGCCAGCAGTCTCAGGCCCGAGAATCAGCCCCAGCATTTT; CDR3aa: CASSLRPENQPQHF
v_gene: TRBV29-1; d_gene: .; j_gene: TRBJ2-7; abundance: .; CDR3nt: TGCAGCGGGACAGTCGGCTACGAGCAGTACTTC; CDR3aa: CSGTVGYEQYF
v_gene: TRBV19; d_gene: .; j_gene: TRBJ2-2; abundance: .; CDR3nt: TGTGCCAGCAGGTACACCGGGGAGCTGTTTTTT; CDR3aa: CASRYTGELFF
v_gene: TRBV14; d_gene: TRBD1; j_gene: TRBJ1-2; abundance: .; CDR3nt: TGTGCCAGCAGCCAGCCCGGGACAGCAAATGGCTACACCTTC; CDR3aa: CASSQPGTANGYTF
v_gene: TRBV4-1; d_gene: .; j_gene: TRBJ1-5; abundance: .; CDR3nt: TGCGCCAGCAGCCAAGTACGACAGAGCAATCAGCCCCAGCATTTT; CDR3aa: CASSQVRQSNQPQHF
v_gene: TRBV2; d_gene: TRBD1; j_gene: TRBJ1-1; abundance: .; CDR3nt: TGTGCCAGCAGTTCCGGGACAGTCACTGAAGCTTTCTTT; CDR3aa: CASSSGTVTEAFF
v_gene: TRBV20-1; d_gene: .; j_gene: TRBJ2-1; abundance: .; CDR3nt: TGCAGTGCCGCCTCGAGGAATGAGCAGTTCTTC; CDR3aa: CSAASRNEQFF
v_gene: TRBV6-6; d_gene: .; j_gene: TRBJ1-5; abundance: .; CDR3nt: TGTGCCAGCAGTACCAGGGGTCGCAATCAGCCCCAGCATTTT; CDR3aa: CASSTRGRNQPQHF
v_gene: TRBV28; d_gene: TRBD1; j_gene: TRBJ1-2; abundance: .; CDR3nt: TGTGCCAGCAGTTTCTCCGGGACAGGGGGAGATTATGGCTACACCTTC; CDR3aa: CASSFSGTGGDYGYTF
v_gene: TRBV9; d_gene: .; j_gene: TRBJ1-1; abundance: .; CDR3nt: TGTGCCAGCAGCGTAGTCAGCGTGAACACTGAAGCTTTCTTT; CDR3aa: CASSVVSVNTEAFF
v_gene: TRBV19; d_gene: .; j_gene: TRBJ2-5; abundance: .; CDR3nt: TGTGCCAGTAGTATGTTTAGCGACCAAGAGACCCAGTACTTC; CDR3aa: CASSMFSDQETQYF
v_gene: TRBV4-1; d_gene: .; j_gene: TRBJ1-6; abundance: .; CDR3nt: TGCGCCAGCAGCCAAGATGAGGCAGGGCGTTCACCCCTCCACTTT; CDR3aa: CASSQDEAGRSPLHF
v_gene: TRBV10-2; d_gene: .; j_gene: TRBJ1-5; abundance: .; CDR3nt: TGCGCCAGCAGTGGACAGAGCAATCAGCCCCAGCATTTT; CDR3aa: CASSGQSNQPQHF
v_gene: TRBV5-1; d_gene: .; j_gene: TRBJ1-4; abundance: .; CDR3nt: TGCGCCAGCAGCCCTCTGGGCAGGGGAACTAATGAAAAACTGTTTTTT; CDR3aa: CASSPLGRGTNEKLFF
v_gene: TRBV7-3; d_gene: TRBD1; j_gene: TRBJ2-2; abundance: .; CDR3nt: TGTGCCAGCAGCTTAAGGCCGGGACAGACATACACCGGGGAGCTGTTTTTT; CDR3aa: CASSLRPGQTYTGELFF
v_gene: TRBV2; d_gene: .; j_gene: TRBJ1-2; abundance: .; CDR3nt: TGTGCCAGCAGTCTGGAGTTCTATGGCTACACCTTC; CDR3aa: CASSLEFYGYTF
v_gene: TRBV6-1; d_gene: .; j_gene: TRBJ1-5; abundance: .; CDR3nt: TGTGCCAGCAGTCCAAGCAATCAGCCCCAGCATTTT; CDR3aa: CASSPSNQPQHF
v_gene: TRBV6-4; d_gene: .; j_gene: TRBJ2-6; abundance: .; CDR3nt: TGTGCCAGCAGTGACTCAGGGAGCTCTGGGGCCAACGTCCTGACTTTC; CDR3aa: CASSDSGSSGANVLTF
v_gene: TRBV19; d_gene: TRBD1; j_gene: TRBJ1-2; abundance: .; CDR3nt: TGTGCCAGTAGTACGCCCGGGACAGGGGGCATGGGCTATGGCTACACCTTC; CDR3aa: CASSTPGTGGMGYGYTF
v_gene: TRBV9; d_gene: TRBD1; j_gene: TRBJ2-7; abundance: .; CDR3nt: TGTGCCAGCAGCTCCCTCAGGGGGTTTAACGAGCAGTACTTC; CDR3aa: CASSSLRGFNEQYF
v_gene: TRBV6-5; d_gene: TRBD2; j_gene: TRBJ2-7; abundance: .; CDR3nt: TGTGCCAGCAGTTACGCGGGGGTCGGGAAGTACGAGCAGTACTTC; CDR3aa: CASSYAGVGKYEQYF
v_gene: TRBV7-8; d_gene: TRBD1; j_gene: TRBJ2-7; abundance: .; CDR3nt: TGTGCCAGCAGCTTAGCAGACAGGGGAATGTACGAGCAGTACTTC; CDR3aa: CASSLADRGMYEQYF
v_gene: TRBV11-2; d_gene: .; j_gene: TRBJ2-6; abundance: .; CDR3nt: TGTGCCAGCAGCTTACGGGGTACCGGGGCCAACGTCCTGACTTTC; CDR3aa: CASSLRGTGANVLTF
v_gene: TRBV25-1; d_gene: .; j_gene: TRBJ2-7; abundance: .; CDR3nt: TGTGCCAGCAGTGAACTGGGGGCCAAAAGGTCCTACGAGCAGTACTTC; CDR3aa: CASSELGAKRSYEQYF
v_gene: TRBV27; d_gene: .; j_gene: TRBJ1-2; abundance: .; CDR3nt: TGTGCCAGCAGTTTATCTGATGGGCTTAACTATGGCTACACCTTC; CDR3aa: CASSLSDGLNYGYTF
v_gene: TRBV6-1; d_gene: TRBD1; j_gene: TRBJ2-7; abundance: .; CDR3nt: TGTGCCAGCAGCCGGGACAGGGAATACGAGCAGTACTTC; CDR3aa: CASSRDREYEQYF
v_gene: TRBV4-1; d_gene: TRBD2; j_gene: TRBJ2-7; abundance: medium-sized; CDR3nt: TGCGCCAGCAGCCACGTCACGGGGGGAATTCTGAGCGAGCAGTACTTC; CDR3aa: CASSHVTGGILSEQYF
v_gene: TRBV2; d_gene: TRBD1; j_gene: TRBJ2-5; abundance: .; CDR3nt: TGTGCCAGCGGGGACAGGGGATCGTACCAAGAGACCCAGTACTTC; CDR3aa: CASGDRGSYQETQYF
v_gene: TRBV11-2; d_gene: .; j_gene: TRBJ2-5; abundance: .; CDR3nt: TGTGCCAGCAGCTTAGCACTCACCAAAGAGACCCAGTACTTC; CDR3aa: CASSLALTKETQYF
v_gene: TRBV2; d_gene: .; j_gene: TRBJ2-6; abundance: .; CDR3nt: TGTGCCAGCAGTCCGCGGGGATCTGGGGCCAACGTCCTGACTTTC; CDR3aa: CASSPRGSGANVLTF
v_gene: TRBV5-6; d_gene: .; j_gene: TRBJ1-5; abundance: .; CDR3nt: TGTGCCAGCAGCTTAGGTATTGGCAGGGCCCAGCCCCAGCATTTT; CDR3aa: CASSLGIGRAQPQHF
v_gene: TRBV6-1; d_gene: .; j_gene: TRBJ1-4; abundance: .; CDR3nt: TGTGCCAGCAGTGGGGGGGGGTTGGGTGAAAAACTGTTTTTT; CDR3aa: CASSGGGLGEKLFF
v_gene: TRBV5-4; d_gene: TRBD1; j_gene: TRBJ2-7; abundance: .; CDR3nt: TGTGCCAGCAGAGGACAGGGTCAAGGGGAGCAGTACTTC; CDR3aa: CASRGQGQGEQYF
v_gene: TRBV29-1; d_gene: .; j_gene: TRBJ1-2; abundance: .; CDR3nt: TGCAGCGTCCCACTGAAGGGGGGCTACACCTTC; CDR3aa: CSVPLKGGYTF
v_gene: TRBV30; d_gene: .; j_gene: TRBJ2-1; abundance: .; CDR3nt: TGTGCCTGGGCACAATACAATGAGCAGTTCTTC; CDR3aa: CAWAQYNEQFF
v_gene: TRBV19; d_gene: .; j_gene: TRBJ1-2; abundance: .; CDR3nt: TGTGCCACCAAAGACAGTTTAAAGTATGGCTACACCTTC; CDR3aa: CATKDSLKYGYTF
v_gene: TRBV6-4; d_gene: .; j_gene: TRBJ2-2; abundance: .; CDR3nt: TGTGCCAGCAGTGAAGGAGAGACCGGGGAGCTGTTTTTT; CDR3aa: CASSEGETGELFF
v_gene: TRBV11-2; d_gene: .; j_gene: TRBJ2-3; abundance: .; CDR3nt: TGTGCCAGCAGCGCGGCAGGGGTTTCTTTTACAGATACGCAGTATTTT; CDR3aa: CASSAAGVSFTDTQYF